The clone carrying this TCR beta chain was observed a handful of times. Its antigen remains unknown. The source of the sample is a study of T-cell reconstitution after alpha-beta-depleted transplantation in children. Preparing the TCRbeta library involved the use of unique molecular identifiers. TCRdb reprocessed the PCR reads via MiXCR and lists one record per CDR3 protein. The data show some 840,000 distinct CDR3 sequences, with roughly 15% seen just once and around 5.3% held by the top ten. General study findings and limits: Day-60 TCRbeta diversity that was high in some patients was derived from surviving recipient T cells and thymic progenitors. T-cell numbers and diversity, one year after transplant, stemmed largely from T cells that were newly produced.

The source of this sequence is a male patient between 5 and 17 years old who had a stem cell transplant for acute lymphoblastic leukemia, so the T cells may come from the graft donor. The sample here was PBMCs, mostly from graft donor cells, taken 360 days after TCRalphabeta/CD19-depleted stem cell transplant.

CDR3 in DNA: TGTGCCAGCTCCTTTGGACGAGTTTCCTACAATGAGCAGTTCTTC. This encodes CASSFGRVSYNEQFF. The chain recombines TRBV7-7 with TRBJ2-1; no clear D gene. The V gene's germline CDR1 is SSHAT and CDR2 FNYEAQ (reference sequence). Trimming pared 8 bases from V and 1 base from J, leaving 15 bases between. The CDR3 runs 15 residues.